The 5 T cell receptor beta chains below come from one sample, sequenced in a study of blood T cell repertoires in COVID-19. Produced via immunoSEQ multiplex PCR; TCRdb's table is partial and in-frame only. The sample consists of 25,000 to 30,000 clones, around 80% of them appearing once. Input material: peripheral blood. The receptors derive from an elderly woman with acute or convalescent COVID-19.

This sequence joins TRBV28 and TRBJ2-5, with 7 bases that match TRBD2. The CDR3 length is 16 residues. The germline V gene has CDR1 MDHEN and CDR2 SYDVKM. The V and J ends lost 2 bases and 2 bases, in that order; junction bases with no gene match: 8. CDR3 nucleotides: TGTGCCAGCAGTTTAAGTTCGGGGGGTGGACAAGAGACCCAGTACTTC. Translation: CASSLSSGGGQETQYF.

In DNA, the CDR3 is TGTGCCAGTAGTATAGACAGGGCTCAAGAGACCCAGTACTTC. Its protein product is CASSIDRAQETQYF. V gene TRBV19 combines with J gene TRBJ2-5; D is perhaps TRBD1 (5 bases). With 0 bases removed from V and 2 bases from J, the gap between germline ends came to 7 bases. In germline, CDR1 is LNHDA, CDR2 SQIVND (reference sequence). The CDR3 covers 14 residues.

The chain links TRBV4-3 to TRBJ1-5; D gene unclear. This CDR3 region has 13 residues. Germline V lookup: CDR1 LGHNA, CDR2 YSLEER. The V end lost 0 bases, the J end lost 4 bases, and 4 bases lay between the germline ends. CDR3 sequence: CASSQERNQPQHF. Here the CDR3 DNA reads TGCGCCAGCAGCCAAGAGCGGAATCAGCCCCAGCATTTT.

The CDR3 loop reads CASRFQGTYNSPLHF. In nucleotides, the CDR3 is TGTGCCAGCAGATTTCAGGGGACCTATAATTCACCCCTCCACTTT. The V gene is TRBV6-5, the J gene TRBJ1-6; D is perhaps TRBD1 (6 bases). This CDR3 comprises 15 residues. With 6 bases removed from V and 2 bases from J, the gap between germline ends came to 11 bases. Germline V gene sequence: CDR1 MNHEY, CDR2 SVGAGI.

V and J are TRBV10-2 and TRBJ1-2; no firm D call. The CDR3 spans 9 residues. Germline-derived CDR1 and CDR2 are WSHSY and SAAADI. Trimming cost V 7 bases and J 6 bases, with 3 bases left between them. This CDR3 is CASKHGYTF. CDR3 sequence (DNA): TGCGCCAGCAAGCATGGCTACACCTTC.